This entry lists 8 T cell receptor beta chains sequenced from one sample in a study of blood T cells in healthy people across ages. Sample-barcoded 5' priming and a J-beta primer mix drove a second PCR of 7 to 11 cycles. TCRdb used MiXCR to reprocess the 5' RACE reads, holding one entry per CDR3 protein. The sample comprises about 1,400,000 distinct CDR3 sequences, around 39% of which are singletons, and 6.5% to 10% rests with the top ten. The source material was blood. These receptor sequences come from a woman younger than 35 in good health.

Note on this clonotype: Germline is not matched at one junction end, which may reflect a read error. This chain joins TRBV20-1 and TRBJ1-2, with TRBD1 as a possible D gene (6 bases). Germline CDR1 is DFQATT and CDR2 is SNEGSKA (reference sequence). This CDR3 is built from 13 residues. The CDR3 nucleotides are TGCAGTGCTAGAGACCCAGGGGAGGGTGGCTGCACCTTC. Translated, it gives CSARDPGEGGCTF.

This clonotype has only a few counts. The chain employs TRBV12-3 or TRBV12-4 and TRBJ1-1, with a tentative D call TRBD1 (5 bases). The CDR3 spans 13 residues. The germline V and J ends were trimmed by 9 bases and 0 bases, with 11 bases remaining between them. The CDR3, as DNA: TGTGCCAGTCGGGGGGACCTGAACACTGAAGCTTTCTTT. Translated: CASRGDLNTEAFF.

This rearrangement joins TRBV4-2 to TRBJ1-5; 8 bases are a match to TRBD1. With 4 bases clipped from V and 7 bases from J, the junction kept 9 bases outside the gene matches. Germline assignment: CDR1 LGHNA and CDR2 YNFKEQ. This CDR3 contains 15 residues. The CDR3 loop is CASSRGGTGSQPQHF. The CDR3 DNA sequence: TGTGCCAGCAGCCGAGGCGGGACAGGCAGCCAGCCCCAGCATTTT.

The gene calls are TRBV20-1 and TRBJ2-3; 7 positions match TRBD1. The trim removed 6 bases at V and 1 base at J, leaving 7 bases unmatched. The CDR3 is made up of 14 amino acids. CDR1 is DFQATT and CDR2 is SNEGSKA in the germline V gene (reference sequence). CDR3 DNA: TGCAGTGCCGCTGTAGGACAGGGCACAGATACGCAGTATTTT. This codes for CSAAVGQGTDTQYF.

CDR3 protein: CASSAPGHPPRAQHF. The CDR3 DNA reads TGTGCCAGCAGTGCCCCGGGACACCCCCCGAGGGCCCAGCATTTT. The V and J genes are TRBV6-6 and TRBJ1-5; possible D gene TRBD1, 6 bases. Trimming left V 5 bases short and J 11 bases short, with 22 bases between. The CDR3 runs 15 residues. Germline CDR1 MNHNY, CDR2 SVGAGI (reference sequence).

There are many counts of this clonotype. In DNA, the CDR3 is TGTGCCAGCAGTTCCTACACCGGGGAGCTGTTTTTT. Its translation: CASSSYTGELFF. The genes are TRBV7-2 and TRBJ2-2, with D unresolved. The CDR3 has 12 amino acids. Per the germline V gene, CDR1 is SGHTA and CDR2 is FQGNSA. V was cut by 6 bases and J by 3 bases, with 5 bases left in between.

There are a few counts of this clonotype. This rearrangement joins TRBV7-2 to TRBJ1-2, with 12 positions matching TRBD1. The trim removed 5 bases at V and 8 bases at J, leaving 9 bases unmatched. CDR1 and CDR2 (germline): SGHTA, FQGNSA. CDR3 length: 15 amino acids. CDR3: CASSVPGQGAQGYTF. The CDR3 nucleotides read TGTGCCAGCAGCGTACCGGGACAGGGGGCGCAGGGCTACACCTTC.

The rearrangement joins TRBV5-1 to TRBJ2-7; 8 bases are shared with TRBD1. The CDR3 has 15 amino acids. V gave up 4 bases and J gave up 7 bases; unmatched junction bases: 13. Germline CDR1 and CDR2: SGHRS and YFSETQ. CDR3 amino acids: CASSPTGEAYNEQYF. As DNA, the CDR3 is TGCGCCAGCAGCCCGACAGGGGAGGCCTACAATGAGCAGTACTTC. Full variable domain (outside the CDR3, taken from reference TRBV5-1 and TRBJ2-7): KAGVTQTPRYLIKTRGQQVTLSCSPISGHRSVSWYQQTPGQGLQFLFEYFSETQRNKGNFPGRFSGRQFSNSRSEMNVSTLELGDSALYLCASSPTGEAYNEQYFGPGTRLTVT.